This TCR beta chain stems from a study of cytomegalovirus exposure and HLA in healthy donors. Comments on this clone: Antigen specificity is unknown.

This CDR3 spans 15 amino acids. V was shortened by 5 bases and J by 3 bases, with 16 bases between the two germline ends. CDR1 and CDR2 (germline): PRHDT, FYEKMQ (reference sequence). Findings of the study overall: An analysis done earlier found most TCR beta V segments productive about 87% or about 30% of the time. In a later analysis, CMV-associated beta chains were mostly HLA-associated, it appeared. Further analysis was carried out later, and it showed several of the most significant clusters appearing linked to common viral pathogens. Associated with cytomegalovirus, according to the listing, were 170 or so TCR beta chains.

Both 60 Vbeta primers and 13 Jbeta primers went into the PCR. The method was immunoSEQ multiplex PCR; TCRdb's version includes in-frame clones alone and lacks a portion of them. This sample has some 35,000 clones, with nearly 70% found just once. This sequence originates from a man aged 25-40 years in good health and CMV-seronegative. The rearrangement uses TRBV13 and TRBJ1-2; possibly TRBD1 for D (6 bases). Sequences were obtained from PBMCs. Here the CDR3 DNA reads TGTGCCAGCAGCCTAACCTCAAACAGGGACTATGGCTACACCTTC. As protein: CASSLTSNRDYGYTF.